This TCR beta chain was recovered during a study of molecular identifiers for immune sequencing clone quantification. At least ten counts were recorded for this clonotype. Using a CD8+CD4-CCR7+CD45RA+ phenotype, naive CD8 T cells were sorted. The J segment lost 2 bases and the V segment lost 5 bases, leaving 1 base of the junction unmatched. The CDR3 extends over 13 amino acids. Germline CDR1 is SGHRS and CDR2 is YFSETQ. Making the bulk TCR libraries relied on previously described methods and listed TCR primers. TCRdb reprocessed the PCR reads via MiXCR and lists one record per CDR3 protein. The sample holds around 43,000 distinct CDR3 sequences, 15% to 20% seen once.

The TCR was taken from a human donor in good health. Some libraries in this study had Jurkat cell RNA spiked in. The chain is built from TRBV5-1 and TRBJ2-5; TRBD1 agrees at 9 bases. What was sequenced was naive CD8+ T cells from blood, with Jurkat cell RNA spiked in. Subset noted: FACS-sorted CD8+CD4-CCR7+CD45RA+ naive T cells. Written as DNA, the CDR3 is TGCGCCAGCAGGGGACAGGGACAAGAGACCCAGTACTTC. This gives the protein CASRGQGQETQYF.